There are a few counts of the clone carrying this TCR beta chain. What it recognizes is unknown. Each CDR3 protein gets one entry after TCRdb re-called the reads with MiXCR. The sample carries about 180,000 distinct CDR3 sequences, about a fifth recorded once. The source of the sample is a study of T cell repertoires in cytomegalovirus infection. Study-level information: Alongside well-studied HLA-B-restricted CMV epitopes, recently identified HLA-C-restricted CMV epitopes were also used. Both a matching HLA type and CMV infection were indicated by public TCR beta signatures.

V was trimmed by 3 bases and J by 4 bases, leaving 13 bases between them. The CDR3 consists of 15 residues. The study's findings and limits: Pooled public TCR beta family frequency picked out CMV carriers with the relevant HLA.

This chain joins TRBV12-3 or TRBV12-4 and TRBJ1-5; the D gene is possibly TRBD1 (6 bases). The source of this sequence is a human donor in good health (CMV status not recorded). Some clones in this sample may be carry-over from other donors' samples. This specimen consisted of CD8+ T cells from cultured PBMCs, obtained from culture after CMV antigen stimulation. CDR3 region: CASSFADSRNQPQHF. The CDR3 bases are TGTGCCAGCAGTTTTGCGGACAGCCGAAATCAGCCCCAGCATTTT.